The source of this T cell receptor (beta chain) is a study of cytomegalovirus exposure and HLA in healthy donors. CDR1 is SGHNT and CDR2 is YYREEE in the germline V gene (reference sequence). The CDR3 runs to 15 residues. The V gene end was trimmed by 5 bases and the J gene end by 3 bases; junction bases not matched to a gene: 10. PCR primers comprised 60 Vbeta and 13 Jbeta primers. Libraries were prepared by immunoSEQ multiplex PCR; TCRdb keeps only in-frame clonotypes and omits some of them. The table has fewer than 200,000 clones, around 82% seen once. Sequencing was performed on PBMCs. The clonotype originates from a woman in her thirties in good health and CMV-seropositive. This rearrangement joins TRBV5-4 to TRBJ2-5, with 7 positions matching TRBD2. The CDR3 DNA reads TGTGCCAGCAGTCGTGGGGGGGTAGCAGAAGAGACCCAGTACTTC. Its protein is CASSRGGVAEETQYF.